This TCR beta chain was captured by sequencing in a study of CD8 T cells in Susac syndrome (dated by TCRdb to about 2019). Regarding the research as a whole: Among the sequenced Susac syndrome patients, six had clinically active disease and roughly eight were in clinical remission. At blood withdrawal, Susac syndrome patients were either therapy-naive, taking corticosteroids (in some cases with IVIg as well), or taking IVIg alone. The study used repertoire sequencing to test whether antigen drove CD8+ T cell activation and differentiation in Susac syndrome. Beyond this particular receptor, the publication reports: The study acknowledged that relatively few individuals were included in the TCR sequencing and HLA analysis. In the CD4+ T cell repertoire of Susac syndrome patients, clonal expansion was not detected.

RNA was extracted using the RNeasy kit, and roughly 0.5 to 1 ug of the RNA was reverse transcribed with random hexamers. TCR beta CDR3 regions were amplified with the immunoSEQ multiplex PCR assay covering 54 Vbeta and 13 Jbeta segments. PCR amplification bias was corrected by using a synthetic template baseline for primer optimization and computational correction. Per the source publication's procedure: Reads were annotated to V, D and J genes per IMGT and analyzed with immunoSEQ Analyzer, keeping only productive sequences. To calculate clonality, Shannon entropy was normalized by log2 of the number of productive unique sequences and then subtracted from one. For each patient and control, public and private clones were evaluated within the 100 most prevalent clones. A clone was defined as Susac-specific if it was absent from the healthy and MS cohorts, from around 960 published viral clones and from other ImmuneACCESS disease sequences. TCRdb reprocessed the public reads (quality trimming at Q25 with fastp, clone calling with MiXCR) and kept in-frame beta chains. Rows with one shared CDR3 protein collapse into an entry with the most common genes and DNA. In this record, the V and J calls reflect TCRdb's handling and not the investigators' own analysis. This sample holds 150,000 or so distinct CDR3 sequences; 95% were observed only once. About 0.15% of the sample is in the top ten clones.

CDR1 and CDR2 were assigned from the germline V gene as SGDLS and YYNGEE. V and J are trimmed by 0 bases and 2 bases, and the gene matches miss 2 bases of the junction. The CDR3 contains 15 residues, cysteine and phenylalanine counted. Solely the CDR3 DNA is kept, with 45 bases framed from the first base. A note on this clonotype: What this receptor recognizes is not known. Base qualities were left out, and no much larger clone turns up one base away.

High-throughput TCR beta sequencing profiled peripheral blood CD8+ and CD4+ T cells from healthy donors, Susac syndrome patients and multiple sclerosis patients. The Susac syndrome patients fulfilled recently defined diagnostic criteria for definite or probable disease. Bulk CD8+ and CD4+ T cells were purified by magnetic negative isolation, while CD8+ TEMRA cells were enriched using FACS. Blood was collected in EDTA tubes and processed within 24 hours, with PBMCs isolated through density gradient centrifugation. PBMCs intended for TCR sequencing were cryopreserved in liquid nitrogen and thawed later in a water bath at 37 degrees C. The sorted or isolated CD4+, CD8+ and CD8+ TEMRA cells had a purity of 90% or higher.

The receptor chain draws on TRBV9 and TRBJ2-4, and 7 junctional nucleotides match TRBD1. The clonotype originates from a human donor with Susac syndrome. The sample comprised CD4+ T cells from PBMCs. This receptor carries the CDR3 CASSVGRGTKNIQYF. Read as DNA, the sequence is TGTGCCAGCAGCGTAGGCAGGGGGACCAAAAACATTCAGTACTTC.